The rows below give T cell receptor beta chains drawn from one sample of a study of blood T cells in healthy people across ages. In TCRdb, the 5' RACE reads were re-called with MiXCR into one record per CDR3 protein. Seen here are over 950,000 distinct CDR3 sequences, less than 45% observed once, and the top ten hold roughly 14%. Sequencing input: blood. The receptors were gathered from a man younger than 35 in good health. Each CDR3 is given with its conserved first and last residue. The order of the fields is J gene, V gene, D gene, clone size, CDR3 length, CDR3 protein, CDR3 DNA. The D gene is left open where the match is weak. Some rows mark clone size as missing; the rest say once, few, many or name a class of expanded clone.

TRBJ2-1	TRBV4-3	-	-	15	CASRAWVAPSNEQFF	TGCGCCAGCAGAGCATGGGTGGCCCCCTCCAATGAGCAGTTCTTC
TRBJ1-2	TRBV28	-	-	13	CASSLPRIYGYTF	TGTGCCAGCAGTTTACCTAGGATCTATGGCTACACCTTC
TRBJ1-1	TRBV7-9	-	few	11	CASAGDVGAFF	TGTGCCAGCGCTGGGGACGTAGGAGCTTTCTTT
TRBJ1-5	TRBV4-3	-	few	17	CASSQSRDGGSNQPQHF	TGCGCCAGCAGCCAATCCCGGGATGGAGGGAGCAATCAGCCCCAGCATTTT
TRBJ2-3	TRBV28	TRBD2	-	14	CASALAGVTDTQYF	TGTGCTAGCGCGCTAGCGGGGGTCACAGATACGCAGTATTTT
TRBJ1-5	TRBV6-6	-	-	15	CAGSYLDGSNQPQHF	TGTGCCGGCAGTTACCTGGACGGTAGCAATCAGCCCCAGCATTTT
TRBJ1-1	TRBV30	-	few	12	CAWTGRGTEAFF	TGTGCCTGGACAGGGAGGGGGACTGAAGCTTTCTTT
TRBJ1-5	TRBV7-8	-	-	16	CASSLGSTDDNQPQHF	TGTGCCAGCAGCTTAGGGTCAACGGATGACAATCAGCCCCAGCATTTT
TRBJ1-2	TRBV20-1	-	-	14	CSASLAAFNCGYTF	TGCAGTGCTAGTCTGGCAGCCTTTAACTGTGGCTACACCTTC
TRBJ1-2	TRBV6-5	-	many	14	CASSPDTNFYGYTF	TGTGCCAGCAGCCCGGACACAAACTTCTATGGCTACACCTTC
TRBJ2-5	TRBV3-1	TRBD1	-	15	CASSQRGQVGGEQYF	TGTGCCAGCAGCCAGAGGGGACAGGTAGGAGGTGAGCAGTACTTC
TRBJ2-7	TRBV20-1	-	-	14	CSARDLNISYEQYF	TGCAGTGCTAGAGATCTTAACATCTCCTACGAGCAGTACTTC
TRBJ2-3	TRBV7-2	-	few	13	CASSLGKSDTQYF	TGTGCCAGCAGCTTAGGTAAATCAGATACGCAGTATTTT
TRBJ2-1	TRBV29-1	-	many	12	CSVVMDYNEQFF	TGCAGCGTTGTTATGGACTACAATGAGCAGTTCTTC
TRBJ2-5	TRBV29-1	-	-	13	CSVTDGPGETQYF	TGCAGCGTTACAGATGGGCCCGGAGAGACCCAGTACTTC
TRBJ1-2	TRBV3-1	TRBD1	-	17	CASSSGVGQGVLNGYTF	TGTGCCAGCAGCTCGGGTGTGGGACAGGGGGTTTTAAATGGCTACACCTTC
TRBJ1-6	TRBV7-2	-	-	12	CAGSFYQGSIHF	TGTGCCGGCAGCTTCTATCAGGGTAGTATCCACTTT
TRBJ1-2	TRBV20-1	TRBD1	few	14	CSANIQGAPVGYTF	TGCAGTGCTAATATACAGGGGGCCCCTGTTGGCTACACCTTC
TRBJ2-7	TRBV5-1	-	-	13	CASSSQGGNEQYF	TGCGCCAGCAGCTCCCAGGGGGGCAATGAGCAGTACTTC
TRBJ1-5	TRBV12-3/TRBV12-4	TRBD1	few	17	CASSLGGDRGRNQPQHF	TGTGCCAGCAGTTTGGGGGGGGACAGGGGGAGAAATCAGCCCCAGCATTTT
TRBJ2-7	TRBV6-5	-	-	15	CASSYSGGQLYEQYF	TGTGCCAGCAGTTACAGTGGTGGACAGCTCTACGAGCAGTACTTC
TRBJ1-5	TRBV20-1	-	few	13	CSATGTSNQPQHF	TGCAGTGCTACAGGGACTAGCAATCAGCCCCAGCATTTT
TRBJ1-2	TRBV18	-	-	14	CASSWETGAYGYTF	TGTGCCAGCTCTTGGGAGACTGGTGCCTATGGCTACACCTTC
TRBJ1-6	TRBV5-6	-	-	12	CASSLTASPLHF	TGTGCCAGCAGCTTGACGGCTTCACCCCTCCACTTT
TRBJ2-6	TRBV4-3	TRBD1	-	18	CASSQDLGQGAGANVLTF	TGCGCCAGCAGCCAAGATCTAGGACAGGGGGCTGGGGCCAACGTCCTGACTTTC
TRBJ2-5	TRBV6-5	TRBD2	-	14	CASSYSGLGETQYF	TGTGCCAGCAGTTACTCTGGACTAGGCGAGACCCAGTACTTC
TRBJ1-2	TRBV10-3	-	-	16	CATKIGQLPSNYGHTF	TGTGCCACAAAAATAGGGCAGCTCCCGTCTAACTATGGCCACACCTTC